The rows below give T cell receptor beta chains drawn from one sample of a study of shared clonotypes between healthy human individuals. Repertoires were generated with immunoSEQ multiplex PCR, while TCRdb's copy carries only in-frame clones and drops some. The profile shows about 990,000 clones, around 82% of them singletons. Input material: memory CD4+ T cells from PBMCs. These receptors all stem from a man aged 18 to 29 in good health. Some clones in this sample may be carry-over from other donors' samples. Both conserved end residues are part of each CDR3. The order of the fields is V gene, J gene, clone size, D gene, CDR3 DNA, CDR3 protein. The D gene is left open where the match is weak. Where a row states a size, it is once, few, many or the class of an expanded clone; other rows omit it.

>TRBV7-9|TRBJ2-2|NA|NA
TGTGCCAGCAGCTCGTACAGGGCCGGGGAGCTGTTTTTT
CASSSYRAGELFF
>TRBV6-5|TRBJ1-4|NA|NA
TGTGCCAGCAGTTACTCGTTGGGAGGTGGTGAAAAACTGTTTTTT
CASSYSLGGGEKLFF
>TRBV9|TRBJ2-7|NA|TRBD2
TGTGCCAGCAGCGTAGGCCTAGCGGGGAACGAGCAGTACTTC
CASSVGLAGNEQYF
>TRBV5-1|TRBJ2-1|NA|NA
TGCGCCAGCAGCTTGAGTGGGGCATCCTACAATGAGCAGTTCTTC
CASSLSGASYNEQFF
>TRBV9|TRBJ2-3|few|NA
TGTGCCAGCAGCGTAGATGACCGCACAGATACGCAGTATTTT
CASSVDDRTDTQYF
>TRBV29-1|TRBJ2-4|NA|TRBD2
TGCAGCGCTGGAGGAAGCGGGAGCAACATTCAGTACTTC
CSAGGSGSNIQYF
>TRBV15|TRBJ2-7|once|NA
TGTGCCACCAGCAGAGAAGGCTTTGGCTCCTACGAGCAGTACTTC
CATSREGFGSYEQYF
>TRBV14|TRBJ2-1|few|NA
TGTGCCAGCAGCCAAAGTCTAACCCAGGTGATGCAGTTCTTC
CASSQSLTQVMQFF
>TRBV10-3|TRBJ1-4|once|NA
TGTGCCATCAGGGGGATTGGCGGTGAAAAACTGTTTTTT
CAIRGIGGEKLFF
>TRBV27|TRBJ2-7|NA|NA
TGTGCCAGCAGTTTAGAGACAGGCGTGTCCGAGCAGTACTTC
CASSLETGVSEQYF
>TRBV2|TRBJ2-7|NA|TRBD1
TGTGCCAGCATCCGGGACAGGGCATACGAGCAGTACTTC
CASIRDRAYEQYF